This TCR beta chain was recovered during a study of blood T cells in healthy people across ages. The study drew donors from healthy Caucasian individuals in Russia aged roughly 6 to 100. Note on this clonotype: Antigen specificity is unknown. At one end the junction does not follow the germline gene, possibly because of a read error.

Germline CDR1 and CDR2: SSHAT and FNYEAQ (reference sequence). This CDR3 comprises 19 residues. Points from the study as a whole: Getting older went along with TCR beta diversity per million T cells dropping roughly linearly.

Through a sample-barcoded 5' primer and a J-beta primer mix, a second PCR was run for about 6 to 11 cycles. TCRdb called the 5' RACE reads again in MiXCR, with one record for every CDR3 protein. The data contain 600,000 to 1,000,000 distinct CDR3 sequences, roughly 25% of them singletons. The data also belong to a second study, concerning T cells of mothers and their children. From that report: The sample comes from fewer than 10 healthy Caucasian donors: mothers and children. Using 1.5 ug per 15 ul, all extracted RNA underwent cDNA synthesis.

The origin of this receptor is a boy aged 5-17 years in good health. The sequenced sample consisted of blood. The chain has TRBV7-7 and TRBJ2-3; 14 bases agree with TRBD2. CDR3 region: CASSPGTSGGAISTDTQYF. CDR3 coding DNA: TGTGCTAGCAGCCCCGGGACTAGCGGGGGAGCAATTAGCACAGATACGCAGTATTTT.